This T cell receptor (beta chain) came from a study of identical twins. The V end lost 7 bases, the J end lost 0 bases, and 25 bases lay between the germline ends. This CDR3 comprises 19 residues. The germline V gene has CDR1 SNHLY and CDR2 FYNNEI. Whole-study results and caveats: The degree of excess twin sharing was weaker in beta out-of-frame sequences. Donors were not followed over many years; analysis was cross-sectional. Invariant T cells like MAIT and iNKT could partly confound the zero-insertion analyses.

TCRdb fed the 5' RACE reads into MiXCR, producing one record per CDR3 protein. This repertoire shows 500,000 to 650,000 distinct CDR3 sequences, around 7.4% found once; its top ten account for about 1.6%. This clonotype showed up just a few times. Its specificity is unknown. These data were also filed under a second study, of yellow fever vaccine responses in identical twins.

The chain links TRBV2 to TRBJ2-4; D gene uncertain. The clonotype comes from a woman under 30 in good health. Sequenced input: PBMCs. The CDR3 here is CASMVPARGPILAKNIQYF. DNA for the CDR3: TGTGCCAGCATGGTCCCAGCCCGAGGCCCAATACTAGCCAAAAACATTCAGTACTTC.